This is a list of T cell receptor beta chains from one sample in a study of blood T cell repertoires in COVID-19. Libraries were prepared by immunoSEQ multiplex PCR; TCRdb keeps only in-frame clonotypes and omits some of them. The data hold about 260,000 clones, with approximately 88% observed a single time. Specimen: peripheral blood. The receptors shown here come from a human donor in a cohort sampled during active COVID-19. Both conserved end residues are part of each CDR3. A D gene is named only where the DNA matches it firmly. Expanded clones are given a class, and other clones once, few, many or no size at all.

TRBV18	TRBJ1-4	TRBD1	.	TGTGCCAGCTCACCGGGGACAGGGAGTGAAAAACTGTTTTTT	CASSPGTGSEKLFF
TRBV11-2	TRBJ1-2	TRBD1	.	TGTGCCAGCAGCTTAGCTGCACAGGGGTCCTATGGCTACACCTTC	CASSLAAQGSYGYTF
TRBV27	TRBJ1-6	TRBD1	.	TGTGCCAGCACCAAGGGACAGGATTATAATTCACCCCTCCACTTT	CASTKGQDYNSPLHF
TRBV5-5	TRBJ1-4	TRBD1	.	TGTGCCAGCACCCCGGGTAGGGGGCGTGAAAAACTGTTTTTT	CASTPGRGREKLFF
TRBV4-3	TRBJ2-1	.	.	TGCGCCAGCAGCCAAGACGCGGTTGAGCAGTTCTTC	CASSQDAVEQFF
TRBV5-1	TRBJ2-7	.	.	TGCGCCAGCAGCCAAGACAGGCCCGCCTACGAGCAGTACTTC	CASSQDRPAYEQYF
TRBV10-3	TRBJ2-6	.	.	TGTGCCATCAGTGAACACCAAGACAGCTCTGGGGCCAACGTCCTGACTTTC	CAISEHQDSSGANVLTF
TRBV5-1	TRBJ2-1	TRBD1	.	TGCGCCAGCAGCATACCCGGGACAGGGGGCTCCTACAATGAGCAGTTCTTC	CASSIPGTGGSYNEQFF
TRBV7-8	TRBJ2-7	TRBD2	.	TGTGCCAGCAGCTTCGGACTAGCGGGGGTCTCCTACGAGCAGTACTTC	CASSFGLAGVSYEQYF
TRBV18	TRBJ2-3	.	.	TGTGCCAGCTCACCGACCCGGAGAACAGATACGCAGTATTTT	CASSPTRRTDTQYF
TRBV30	TRBJ1-4	TRBD1	.	TGTGCCTTCAATACAGGGGGGCTTAATGAAAAACTGTTTTTT	CAFNTGGLNEKLFF
TRBV7-9	TRBJ2-7	.	.	TGTGCCAGCAGCCCACGGGCGGGTTACGAGCAGTACTTC	CASSPRAGYEQYF
TRBV5-1	TRBJ1-3	.	.	TGCGCCAGCAGCCCGGAGGGATCTGGAAACACCATATATTTT	CASSPEGSGNTIYF
TRBV18	TRBJ1-3	TRBD1	.	TGTGCCAGCTCCCCCGGGGGACAGGGCCTATCTGGAAACACCATATATTTT	CASSPGGQGLSGNTIYF
TRBV6-7	TRBJ1-1	TRBD1	.	TGTGCCAGCAGTAGTCAGGACAGGGGACCTTTCTTT	CASSSQDRGPFF
TRBV7-2	TRBJ2-1	TRBD2	.	TGTGCCAGCAGCCCTATTGGTCGGGGGGGCCGGGACAATGAGCAGTTCTTC	CASSPIGRGGRDNEQFF
TRBV4-1	TRBJ2-5	TRBD2	.	TGCGCCAGCAGCCAGAGACTAGCGGGAGGGCGGGAGACCCAGTACTTC	CASSQRLAGGRETQYF
TRBV28	TRBJ1-1	TRBD1	once	TGTGCCAGCAGTTTGCAGGGGGGAGGCCCTGAAGCTTTCTTT	CASSLQGGGPEAFF
TRBV7-2	TRBJ2-2	TRBD2	.	TGTGCCAGCAGCTCTTACGTCGCTAGCGGGAGGGTCACCGGGGAGCTGTTTTTT	CASSSYVASGRVTGELFF
TRBV5-4	TRBJ1-1	TRBD1	once	TGTGCCAGCAGCTTCGGGACAGAGGAGAATGAAGCTTTCTTT	CASSFGTEENEAFF
TRBV28	TRBJ1-2	.	once	.	CASSSSDSLYYYGYTF
TRBV4-3	TRBJ1-1	TRBD1	.	TGCGCCAGCAGCCACTCCAGACAGGGACGGACTTTAGACACTGAAGCTTTCTTT	CASSHSRQGRTLDTEAFF
TRBV18	TRBJ2-3	TRBD2	.	TGTGCCAGCTCACCGAGTAGCGGGGGACATACGCAGTATTTT	CASSPSSGGHTQYF
TRBV9	TRBJ2-1	TRBD1	.	TGTGCCAGCAGCGTAGCAGGGGGCGGATACAATGAGCAGTTCTTC	CASSVAGGGYNEQFF
TRBV5-8	TRBJ1-2	.	once	TGTGCCAGCAGCTTGGTTTGGGGCCTGGAGGGCTACACCTTC	CASSLVWGLEGYTF
TRBV6-4	TRBJ2-3	TRBD2	few	TGTGCCAGCAGTGTCTCTAGCGGTAGCACAGATACGCAGTATTTT	CASSVSSGSTDTQYF
TRBV11-2	TRBJ1-1	TRBD1	.	TGTGCCAGCAGGGGATCCGGACAGGGGGACACTGAAGCTTTCTTT	CASRGSGQGDTEAFF
TRBV5-3	TRBJ2-7	.	once	TGTGCCAGCGCAGGGAACTCGGCCTACGAGCAGTACTTC	CASAGNSAYEQYF
TRBV4-1	TRBJ1-1	.	.	TGCGCCAGCAGCCCGACAGCCACAGGTGGTGAAGCTTTCTTT	CASSPTATGGEAFF
TRBV9	TRBJ2-3	.	.	TGTGCCAGCAGCGTCCGCGGGGACCAGAACACAGATACGCAGTATTTT	CASSVRGDQNTDTQYF